This T cell receptor beta chain was identified in a study of neurological immune-mediated disorders. The V and J ends lost 2 bases and 3 bases respectively, with 15 bases between them. CDR1 SGHTA and CDR2 FQGNSA come from the germline V gene. The CDR3 contains 16 residues. Study-wide points: In HTLV-1-associated myelopathy, TCR clonal expansion was greatest, whereas multiple sclerosis had the least, falling below healthy controls.

This clonotype was picked up many times. Its target is unknown. TCRdb reprocessed the 5' RACE reads via MiXCR and lists one record per CDR3 protein. The data show roughly 27,000 distinct CDR3 sequences, 2% to 2.5% seen once. This chain connects TRBV7-2 to TRBJ2-3; weak D call: TRBD1 (5 bases). The TCR was taken from a woman aged 45-65 years with multiple sclerosis. The sequenced sample consisted of PBMCs. CDR3 protein: CASSLRPPGFTDTQYF. In DNA, the CDR3 is TGTGCCAGCAGCTTAAGACCCCCAGGGTTTACAGATACGCAGTATTTT.